Listed below are T cell receptor beta chains from one sample, sequenced in a study of blood T cell repertoires in COVID-19. Sequenced by immunoSEQ multiplex PCR; TCRdb stores in-frame clones only, minus some. The table has nearly 350,000 clones, roughly 87% seen once. Sequencing was done on a sample of PBMCs or T cells enriched from blood (not recorded which). Receptors were obtained from a woman aged 25-40 years who had recovered from COVID-19. CDR3s include the opening cysteine and the closing phenylalanine or tryptophan. The D gene is left open where the match is weak. Clone size is not always given. Where it is, it says once, few, many or a class for expanded clones.

J	length	D	size	V	CDR3	DNA
TRBJ2-7	14	TRBD1	-	TRBV6-2/TRBV6-3	CASSYNRGAYEQYF	TGTGCCAGCAGTTACAACAGGGGAGCGTACGAGCAGTACTTC
TRBJ1-4	16	-	-	TRBV20-1	CSASRQALGTNEKLFF	TGCAGTGCTAGTCGGCAGGCCTTAGGCACTAATGAAAAACTGTTTTTT
TRBJ1-6	15	TRBD1	-	TRBV9	CASSVSGTANSPLHF	TGTGCCAGCAGCGTCTCCGGGACAGCAAATTCACCCCTCCACTTT
TRBJ2-7	15	TRBD1	once	TRBV10-3	CAINEPGQGRHEQYF	TGTGCCATTAACGAACCGGGACAGGGGAGACACGAGCAGTACTTC
TRBJ2-5	15	TRBD1	-	TRBV5-6	CASSLRSGGWETQYF	TGTGCCAGCAGCTTGAGGTCAGGGGGCTGGGAGACCCAGTACTTC
TRBJ2-7	16	-	-	TRBV3-1/TRBV3-2	CASSQMTGTSSYEQYF	TGTGCCAGCAGCCAAATGACAGGAACAAGCTCCTACGAGCAGTACTTC
TRBJ1-3	13	TRBD1	once	TRBV2	CAIQQGPEYTIYF	TGTGCCATCCAACAGGGGCCCGAATACACCATATATTTT
TRBJ1-2	12	TRBD1	-	TRBV3-1/TRBV3-2	CASSLGDSGYTF	TGTGCCAGCAGCCTGGGGGACAGTGGCTACACCTTC
TRBJ2-6	15	-	-	TRBV30	CAWSHSASGANVLTF	TGTGCCTGGAGTCACTCTGCTTCCGGGGCCAACGTCCTGACTTTC
TRBJ2-2	14	-	-	TRBV13	CASSPTGQSGELFF	TGTGCCAGCAGCCCCACAGGACAGTCCGGGGAGCTGTTTTTT
TRBJ2-7	14	TRBD2	-	TRBV19	CASSIVAGYYEQYF	TGTGCCAGTAGTATAGTAGCGGGGTATTACGAGCAGTACTTC
TRBJ2-1	15	TRBD2	-	TRBV14	CASSQVPSGYNEQFF	TGTGCCAGCAGCCAAGTTCCTAGCGGGTACAATGAGCAGTTCTTC
TRBJ1-1	17	-	-	TRBV28	CASSLSTGASVNTEAFF	TGTGCCAGCAGTTTATCGACAGGCGCTTCGGTGAACACTGAAGCTTTCTTT
TRBJ2-1	15	TRBD2	-	TRBV2	CASRGLAGGRNEQFF	TGTGCCAGCAGGGGCCTTGCGGGGGGTCGAAATGAGCAGTTCTTC
TRBJ2-7	13	-	-	TRBV7-2	CASSLDLSYEQYF	TGTGCCAGCAGCTTAGATCTCTCCTACGAGCAGTACTTC
TRBJ1-1	13	-	-	TRBV4-3	CASSQVGGTEAFF	TGCGCCAGCAGCCAAGTCGGGGGTACTGAAGCTTTCTTT
TRBJ2-1	12	-	-	TRBV2	CASRDSYNEQFF	TGTGCCAGCCGGGACTCCTACAATGAGCAGTTCTTC
TRBJ1-4	15	-	-	TRBV19	CASSKGLQTNEKLFF	TGTGCCAGTAGCAAGGGACTCCAGACTAATGAAAAACTGTTTTTT
TRBJ1-3	15	-	-	TRBV28	CASSPQGNPGNTIYF	TGTGCCAGCAGTCCTCAGGGAAACCCTGGAAACACCATATATTTT
TRBJ1-2	14	TRBD1	-	TRBV4-1	CASSQTGTGHGYTF	TGCGCCAGCAGCCAAACCGGGACAGGGCACGGCTACACCTTC
TRBJ2-1	14	-	-	TRBV2	CASSRDTTYNEQFF	TGTGCCAGCAGCCGGGACACCACCTACAATGAGCAGTTCTTC
TRBJ1-2	13	TRBD1	-	TRBV30	CAWTWDRGIGYTF	TGTGCCTGGACCTGGGACAGGGGCATCGGCTACACCTTC
TRBJ2-2	13	-	-	TRBV29-1	CSATGNPTGELFF	TGCAGCGCTACAGGGAATCCCACCGGGGAGCTGTTTTTT
TRBJ1-5	15	-	-	TRBV30	CAWSSGVGRNQPQHF	TGTGCCTGGAGTTCAGGGGTAGGACGCAATCAGCCCCAGCATTTT
TRBJ2-3	16	TRBD1	-	TRBV11-2	CASSFRDRASTDTQYF	TGTGCCAGCAGCTTTCGCGACAGGGCCAGCACAGATACGCAGTATTTT
TRBJ1-6	13	-	-	TRBV6-5	CASSSDSNSPLHF	TGTGCCAGCAGTAGCGACAGCAATTCACCCCTCCACTTT